Sequencing of this T cell receptor beta chain was carried out in a study of cytomegalovirus exposure and HLA in healthy donors. Study-wide findings and caveats: Reports described diagnosis of cytomegalovirus status by the classifier as highly specific and sensitive. In vitro, a few CMV-associated chains proved specific for CMV antigens.

Separate from the roughly 720-subject first cohort, the roughly 120-subject validation cohort was the one that the donors belonged to. Concerning this clone: Its target is not known.

The table came from immunoSEQ multiplex PCR; TCRdb's copy has only in-frame clones and leaves some out. The repertoire holds some 150,000 clones, with roughly 88% as singletons. The source material was PBMCs. The clonotype comes from a woman younger than 30 in good health and CMV-seropositive.

CDR3 sequence: CASRGGRTDTQYF. CDR3 bases: TGTGCCAGCCGGGGGGGCCGCACAGATACGCAGTATTTT. The J gene is TRBJ2-3, the V gene TRBV6-6, with 8 bases lining up with TRBD2. Germline CDR1 MNHNY, CDR2 SVGAGI (reference sequence). V shed 8 bases, J shed 1 base, and the junction held 2 bases outside the gene matches. The CDR3 is 13 amino acids.